This entry lists 20 T cell receptor beta chains sequenced from one sample in a study of T cell clones after liver transplantation. TCRdb's table, derived via immunoSEQ multiplex PCR, lists solely in-frame clones and lacks some. The sample yields over 55,000 clones, approximately 70% seen once. The material was CD4+ T cells from blood, obtained at the roughly 15-month timepoint. Source of these receptors: a human patient who received a liver transplant. Some T cells may be supplied by the graft donor.

This rearrangement joins TRBV20-1 to TRBJ1-1, with TRBD1 identical over 8 bases. The CDR3 runs to 11 residues. Germline values: CDR1 DFQATT, CDR2 SNEGSKA (reference sequence). Trimming at V came to 5 bases and at J to 4 bases, leaving 0 bases not matched to a gene. The CDR3 region is CSAGQGTEAFF. CDR3 coding DNA: TGCAGTGCTGGACAGGGCACTGAAGCTTTCTTT.

The V and J genes are TRBV28 and TRBJ2-7; D call uncertain. The CDR3 runs 13 residues. V lost 3 bases to trimming and J lost 6 bases, with 12 bases between them. CDR1 and CDR2 (germline): MDHEN, SYDVKM. CDR3 region: CASSFGSTREQYF. The CDR3, as DNA: TGTGCCAGCAGTTTCGGTAGCACCCGCGAGCAGTACTTC.

V usage is TRBV21-1 and J usage is TRBJ1-5; TRBD1, the table's D call, was not compared with the DNA. TRBV21-1 constitutes a pseudogene. This CDR3 contains 17 residues. The DNA for the CDR3 is TGTGCCAGCGCCCCTCGGGACAGCTCCTATAGCAATCAGCCCCAGCATTTT. This codes for CASAPRDSSYSNQPQHF.

This chain uses TRBV9 with TRBJ1-1; TRBD1 matches 9 bases. V lost 4 bases to trimming and J lost 9 bases; unmatched junction nucleotides: 10. CDR1 SGDLS and CDR2 YYNGEE come from the germline V gene. The CDR3 is 14 residues long. In DNA, the CDR3 is TGTGCCAGCAGCCCGGGACAGGGAATGGGGCAAGCTTTCTTT. It codes for CASSPGQGMGQAFF.

V usage is TRBV18 and J usage is TRBJ2-7, with D uncertain. The CDR3 has 12 residues. Germline V gene sequence: CDR1 KGHSH, CDR2 LQKENI. V dropped 4 bases and J dropped 4 bases, with 8 bases sitting between them. In DNA form, the CDR3 reads TGTGCCAGCTCACTTTCCGATTACGAGCAGTACGTC. Its translation is CASSLSDYEQYV.

This clone has only a few counts. The V gene is TRBV10-2, the J gene TRBJ2-3; 7 bases agree with TRBD2. Looked up from germline, CDR1 is WSHSY and CDR2 is SAAADI. J gave up 2 bases and V 5 bases, and 13 bases lay outside the gene matches. The CDR3 totals 17 residues. CDR3 in DNA: TGCGCCAGCAGTAGCGACTTGGGCCTAGCGGCCACAGATACGCAGTATTTT. This encodes CASSSDLGLAATDTQYF.

This chain joins TRBV7-2 and TRBJ1-5; 7 bases map to TRBD1. Trimming removed 4 bases from V and 7 bases from J; junction bases left unmatched: 7. This CDR3 has 14 amino acids. Germline V gene sequence: CDR1 SGHTA, CDR2 FQGNSA. Here the CDR3 DNA reads TGTGCCAGCAGCTCAAGACAGGGTGGGCAGCCCCAGCATTTT. Protein product: CASSSRQGGQPQHF.

The chain couples TRBV5-1 to TRBJ2-3, with D possibly matching TRBD1 (6 bases). Trimming pared 7 bases from V and 0 bases from J, leaving 15 bases between. CDR1 and CDR2 from the germline V gene are SGHRS and YFSETQ. The CDR3 covers 15 residues. CDR3 protein: CASGTDSLSTDTQYF. As DNA, the CDR3 is TGCGCCAGCGGAACGGACAGTCTTAGCACAGATACGCAGTATTTT.

The chain recombines TRBV7-6 with TRBJ1-1; unclear D gene. V lost 0 bases to trimming and J lost 1 base, with 12 bases between them. Per germline, CDR1 SGHVS and CDR2 FNYEAQ. This CDR3 contains 16 residues. The CDR3 DNA reads as TGTGCCAGCAGCTTAGCGGACTCTCATAGGAACACTGAAGCTTTCTTT. Its protein product is CASSLADSHRNTEAFF.

This chain joins TRBV7-9 and TRBJ1-1, with D unresolved. This CDR3 spans 12 amino acids. Germline V gives CDR1 SEHNR, CDR2 FQNEAQ (reference sequence). V shed 2 bases and J shed 7 bases, with 8 bases lying between them. Written as DNA, the CDR3 is TGTGCCAGCAGCTTATCGGCCGGTGAAGCTTTCTTT. Translated: CASSLSAGEAFF.

The V gene is TRBV6-1, the J gene TRBJ1-1, with 7 bases identical to TRBD1. The germline V gene encodes CDR1 MNHNS and CDR2 SASEGT. There are 15 residues in the CDR3. J lost 11 bases, V lost 2 bases, and 14 bases had no gene match. As DNA, the CDR3 is TGTGCCAGCAGTGAACAGGGGGGCGCGGCGTCTGGGGCTTTCTTT. Translating it yields CASSEQGGAASGAFF.

This sequence joins TRBV28 and TRBJ1-6; unclear D gene. The germline gives CDR1 MDHEN, CDR2 SYDVKM. V shed 7 bases and J shed 5 bases, with 15 bases lying between them. The CDR3 is made up of 15 amino acids. CDR3 in amino acids: CASNPPAGNNSPLHF. CDR3 DNA: TGTGCCAGCAATCCTCCTGCCGGAAATAATTCACCCCTCCACTTT.

The chain uses TRBV5-3 and TRBJ1-4; D is unclear. TRBV5-3 is sorted into the ORF group, with uncertain function. With 3 bases removed from V and 13 bases from J, the gap between germline ends came to 25 bases. This CDR3 has 16 residues. CDR3 sequence: CARSCPCGGNDVILFF. The DNA of the CDR3 is TGTGCCAGAAGCTGCCCTTGCGGCGGCAATGATGTGATACTGTTTTTT.

This clone was picked up a small number of times. The chain joins TRBV20-1 to TRBJ2-3; maybe TRBD1 (6 bases). Germline lookup yields CDR1 DFQATT and CDR2 SNEGSKA (reference sequence). The CDR3 consists of 11 residues. Between the trimmed V and J ends, which lost 3 bases and 6 bases, there was a span of 7 bases. CDR3 in amino acids: CSASQGDTQYF. The CDR3 nucleotides are TGCAGTGCTAGCCAGGGGGATACGCAGTATTTT.

This clone appeared a single time. The chain links TRBV9 to TRBJ1-3; no definite D call. Looked up from germline, CDR1 is SGDLS and CDR2 is YYNGEE. CDR3 size: 15 residues. V was cut by 0 bases and J by 0 bases, with 7 bases left in between. CDR3 amino acids: CASSVEPSSGNTIYF. The CDR3 nucleotides are TGTGCCAGCAGCGTAGAACCGAGCTCTGGAAACACCATATATTTT.

The chain links TRBV6-6 to TRBJ1-1; D not certain. The CDR3 totals 11 residues. Per the germline V gene, CDR1 is MNHNY and CDR2 is SVGAGI (reference sequence). The germline V and J ends were trimmed by 2 bases and 7 bases, with 5 bases remaining between them. CDR3 sequence reads: CASSYRYEAFF. CDR3 nucleotides: TGTGCCAGCAGTTACAGGTATGAAGCTTTCTTT.

The DNA for the CDR3 is TGTGCCAGCTCGCTTTCCAGAACAGGGATGGACACAGATACGCAGTATTTT. This gives the protein CASSLSRTGMDTDTQYF. The rearrangement joins TRBV5-8 to TRBJ2-3, with a weak D call TRBD1 (6 bases). Germline loops: CDR1 SGHTS, CDR2 YDEGEE. With 7 bases removed from V and 2 bases from J, the gap between germline ends came to 23 bases. The CDR3 consists of 17 residues.

The V gene is TRBV27, the J gene TRBJ2-1; the D gene is possibly TRBD2 (6 bases). Germline CDR1 reads MNHEY; CDR2 reads SMNVEV (reference sequence). The CDR3 runs to 15 residues. V lost 5 bases and J lost 9, with 20 bases in between. CDR3 region: CASSVREAMRGEQFF. DNA of the CDR3: TGTGCCAGCAGTGTGAGGGAGGCGATGCGGGGTGAGCAGTTCTTC.

The chain links TRBV5-1 to TRBJ2-5, with D unresolved. The length of the CDR3 is 12 residues. Trimming shortened V by 3 bases and J by 2 bases, and 5 bases separated the two germline ends. Germline V lookup: CDR1 SGHRS, CDR2 YFSETQ. The CDR3 sequence is CASSSQQETQYF. The DNA for the CDR3 is TGCGCCAGCAGCTCACAGCAAGAGACCCAGTACTTC.

The chain links TRBV7-6 to TRBJ1-1; TRBD1 matches at 9 bases. Germline V gene sequence: CDR1 SGHVS, CDR2 FNYEAQ. With 1 base clipped from V and 1 base from J, the junction kept 1 base outside the gene matches. The CDR3 totals 15 residues. The CDR3 loop reads CASSLEDRGNTEAFF. DNA of the CDR3: TGTGCCAGCAGCTTAGAGGACAGGGGGAACACTGAAGCTTTCTTT.